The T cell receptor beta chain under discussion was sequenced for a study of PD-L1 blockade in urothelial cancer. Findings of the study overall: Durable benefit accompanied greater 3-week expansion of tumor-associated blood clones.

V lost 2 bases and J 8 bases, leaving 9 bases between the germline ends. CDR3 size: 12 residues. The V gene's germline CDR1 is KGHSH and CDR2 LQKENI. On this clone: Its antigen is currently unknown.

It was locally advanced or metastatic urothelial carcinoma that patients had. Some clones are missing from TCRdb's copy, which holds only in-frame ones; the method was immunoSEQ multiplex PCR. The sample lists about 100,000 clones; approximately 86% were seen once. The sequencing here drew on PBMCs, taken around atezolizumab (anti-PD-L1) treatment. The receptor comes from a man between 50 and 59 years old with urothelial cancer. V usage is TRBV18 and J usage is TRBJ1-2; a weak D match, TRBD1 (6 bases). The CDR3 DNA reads TGTGCCAGCTCACCAGGGGGCCACGGCTACACCTTC. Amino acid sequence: CASSPGGHGYTF.